Described below is a single TCR beta chain sequence and its context. Assay: immunoSEQ multiplex PCR; the TCRdb copy retains only in-frame clones and omits some. The profile covers about 15,000 clones, with roughly three quarters appearing a single time and 7% to 9% taken by the ten largest. These data are taken from a study of neoadjuvant nivolumab and ipilimumab in lung cancer. The CDR3 totals 14 residues. Germline V gene data show CDR1 as SEHNR and CDR2 as FQNEAQ (reference sequence). V lost 3 bases, J lost 4 bases, and 12 bases lay in between. The gene calls are TRBV7-9 and TRBJ1-2, with D uncertain. This clonotype was obtained from an adult with non-small cell lung cancer. The material was tumor tissue, obtained after neoadjuvant nivolumab, alone or with ipilimumab, at or shortly before surgery. CDR3 coding DNA: TGTGCCAGCAGCTTGGACGGGTCCTCCTATGGCTACACCTTC. Translating it yields CASSLDGSSYGYTF.